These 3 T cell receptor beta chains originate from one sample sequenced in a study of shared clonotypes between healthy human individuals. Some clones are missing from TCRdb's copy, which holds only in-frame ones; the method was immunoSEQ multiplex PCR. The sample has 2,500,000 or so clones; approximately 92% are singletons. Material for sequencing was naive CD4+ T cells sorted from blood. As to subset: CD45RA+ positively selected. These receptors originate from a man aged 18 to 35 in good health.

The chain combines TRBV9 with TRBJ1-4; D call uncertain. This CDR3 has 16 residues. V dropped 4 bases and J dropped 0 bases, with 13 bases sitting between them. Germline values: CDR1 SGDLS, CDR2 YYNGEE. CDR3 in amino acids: CASSPHGPATNEKLFF. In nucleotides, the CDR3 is TGTGCCAGCAGCCCCCACGGGCCTGCAACTAATGAAAAACTGTTTTTT.

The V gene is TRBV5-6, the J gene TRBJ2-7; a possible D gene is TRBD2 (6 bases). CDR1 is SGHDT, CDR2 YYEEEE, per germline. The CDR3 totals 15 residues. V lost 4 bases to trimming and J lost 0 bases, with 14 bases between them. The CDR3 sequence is CASSGEALGSYEQYF. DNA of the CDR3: TGTGCCAGCAGCGGGGAGGCCCTAGGCTCCTACGAGCAGTACTTC.

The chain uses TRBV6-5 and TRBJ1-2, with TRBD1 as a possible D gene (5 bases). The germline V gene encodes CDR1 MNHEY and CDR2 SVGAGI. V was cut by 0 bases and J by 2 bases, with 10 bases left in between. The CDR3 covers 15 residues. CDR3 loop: CASSYSGVTNYGYTF. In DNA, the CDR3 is TGTGCCAGCAGTTACTCGGGGGTGACCAACTATGGCTACACCTTC.